The source of this T cell receptor (beta chain) is a study of vaccination effects on CD4 cells after COVID-19. General study points: Marked clonal contraction was seen in infection- and vaccine-induced clones late after vaccination.

Antigen-specific CD4+ T cells were first expanded with viral peptide pools by the ViraFEST assay and only then sequenced. Cultured cells yielded isolated CD4+ T cells after less than 11 days. Nobody among the vaccine recipients had prior SARS-CoV-2 infection (nucleocapsid antibodies were negative). Half-medium exchanges with IL-2 medium took place on days 3 and 7. Method: immunoSEQ multiplex PCR; TCRdb's copy keeps in-frame clones and lacks some. The profile shows tens of thousands of clones, approximately 70% of them singletons. Concerning this clone: Antigen: not known.

Germline V lookup: CDR1 SGHDT, CDR2 YYEEEE. CDR3 length: 15 amino acids. Trimming stripped 2 bases from V and 0 bases from J, with 9 bases between. The TCR was taken from a human donor who received a COVID-19 vaccine. The sequenced sample was CD4+ T cells from PBMCs cultured with HCoV-OC43 spike peptides, obtained before COVID-19 vaccination. As for subset: HCoV-OC43 spike overlapping peptide pool stimulation. The chain couples TRBV5-6 to TRBJ2-1; D might be TRBD1 (5 bases). As DNA, the CDR3 is TGTGCCAGCAGCTTCCAGGGTAGCTCCTACAATGAGCAGTTCTTC. Protein product: CASSFQGSSYNEQFF.